The rows below give T cell receptor beta chains drawn from one sample of a study of technical replicates of blood from several donors. The protocol was immunoSEQ multiplex PCR, while the TCRdb copy is restricted to in-frame clones and leaves out a portion. The table shows around 97,000 clones, with around 96% occurring only once. Sequences were obtained from T cells isolated from PBMCs. These receptors all stem from a human donor in good health. The CDR3 runs from the conserved cysteine through the conserved F or W. The D gene is left open where the match is weak. Only part of the rows carry a size: once, few, many, or a class if the clone is expanded.

j_call clone_size cdr3_length d_call v_call cdr3_nt cdr3_aa
TRBJ2-3 . 16 TRBD2 TRBV7-3 TGTGCCAGCAGCTCGTTAGCGGGAGGACCCGCAGATACGCAGTATTTT CASSSLAGGPADTQYF
TRBJ1-3 . 15 . TRBV10-2 TGCGCCAGCAGTGAGACCAACTTCCTTGTAAACACCATATATTTT CASSETNFLVNTIYF
TRBJ2-7 once 23 TRBD2 TRBV19 TGTGCCAGTGGGGATACAGGGGACAGGGCTGACACTAGCGGGAGGGCCATTTCCGACGAGCAGTACTTC CASGDTGDRADTSGRAISDEQYF
TRBJ2-7 . 15 TRBD2 TRBV28 TGTGCCAGCAGTCTCCCTAGCGGGAGGGCCTACGAGCAGTACTTC CASSLPSGRAYEQYF
TRBJ2-7 . 13 . TRBV7-9 TGTGCCAGCAGCTTACAAGCCCCCTACGAGCAGTACTTC CASSLQAPYEQYF
TRBJ2-7 . 15 . TRBV7-2 TGTGCCAGCAGCTTAGGCTTTCGAGGTTTCTACGAGCAGTACTTC CASSLGFRGFYEQYF
TRBJ2-7 . 14 TRBD1 TRBV19 TGTGCCAGTAGTGGACGGACAGGTGCCTACGAGCAGTACTTC CASSGRTGAYEQYF
TRBJ1-1 . 15 . TRBV28 TGTGCCAGCAGTACCCTCGTACAGGGTATTAATGAAGCTTTCTTT CASSTLVQGINEAFF
TRBJ2-1 . 19 TRBD1 TRBV23-1 TGCGCCAGCAGTCAATCGGGACAGGGAACTATCATCCTATACAATGAGCAGTTCTTC CASSQSGQGTIILYNEQFF
TRBJ1-2 . 14 TRBD1 TRBV19 TGTGCCAGTAAGTCCGCAGGGGACAGCTATGGCTACACCTTC CASKSAGDSYGYTF
TRBJ2-1 . 13 . TRBV6-5 TGTGCCAGCAGTTTAAGCTCTTACAATGAGCAGTTCTTC CASSLSSYNEQFF
TRBJ2-3 . 12 . TRBV4-1 TGCGCCGCCGCAGGGCAAACAGATACGCAGTATTTT CAAAGQTDTQYF
TRBJ2-4 . 15 TRBD2 TRBV13 TGTGCCAGCAGCCACTCCCAGCGGGAGAGGGACATTCAGTACTTC CASSHSQRERDIQYF
TRBJ2-7 . 16 TRBD1 TRBV5-1 TGCGCCAGCAGCTTGGATGGGACAGGGCTCCACTACGAGCAGTACTTC CASSLDGTGLHYEQYF
TRBJ1-3 . 16 . TRBV19 TGTGCCACCAACCCACAGGGATCGGCCTCTGGAAACACCATATATTTT CATNPQGSASGNTIYF
TRBJ1-2 . 15 . TRBV2 TGTGCCAGCAGCCAAGGACAGCCCAACCTTAAGGGCTACACCTTC CASSQGQPNLKGYTF
TRBJ2-2 . 14 . TRBV11-3 TGTGCCAGCAGCTTAGGGAGGGCCTTACGGGAGCTGTTTTTT CASSLGRALRELFF
TRBJ1-2 . 11 . TRBV20-1 TGCAGTGCTAGTAGAGTCTATGGCTACACCTTC CSASRVYGYTF
TRBJ2-3 . 14 TRBD2 TRBV10-2 TGCGCCAGCACACTAGCGGGAGGCCCAGATACGCAGTATTTT CASTLAGGPDTQYF
TRBJ1-5 . 15 . TRBV7-8 TGTGCCAGCAGCCCTCACGGAGGCGGCAATCAGCCCCAGCATTTT CASSPHGGGNQPQHF
TRBJ2-7 . 11 . TRBV20-1 TGCATGGCTAGCTCCCCCTACGAGCAGTACTTC CMASSPYEQYF
TRBJ2-3 . 15 TRBD1 TRBV28 TGTGCCAGCAGTCCGATACAGGGGGTATCAGATACGCAGTATTTT CASSPIQGVSDTQYF
TRBJ1-2 . 18 . TRBV11-3 TGTGCCAGCAGCTTAGATCGGGCAGTCGGAGGCCGAGGTGGTGGCTACACCTTC CASSLDRAVGGRGGGYTF
TRBJ1-3 . 15 . TRBV7-2 TGTGCCAGCAGCTCATTACGGGGCTCTGGAAACACCATATATTTT CASSSLRGSGNTIYF
TRBJ2-2 . 14 TRBD2 TRBV2 TGTGCCAGCCACCTAGCGGAGATCACCGGGGAGCTGTTTTTT CASHLAEITGELFF
TRBJ2-1 . 15 TRBD1 TRBV7-9 TGTGCCAGCAGCTTAGCCGGGACAGGGAAGGATGAGCAGTTCTTC CASSLAGTGKDEQFF
TRBJ1-2 . 13 . TRBV30 TGTGCCTGGGCGGGGAGCGGGAGCTATGGCTACACCTTC CAWAGSGSYGYTF
TRBJ2-7 . 13 TRBD2 TRBV6-1 TGTGCCACCTTTACCGGGACTACTTACGAGCAGTACTTC CATFTGTTYEQYF
TRBJ2-7 . 14 . TRBV18 TGTGCCAGCTCACCTACTGAGGTTATCTACGAGCAGTACTTC CASSPTEVIYEQYF
TRBJ2-7 . 12 . TRBV5-1 TGCGCCAGCGGGGGGGCGAGGTACGAGCAGTACTTC CASGGARYEQYF
TRBJ2-1 . 15 TRBD2 TRBV6-5 TGTGCCAGCAGTTTTGGACTAGCGGGAGGGAATGAGCAGTTCTTC CASSFGLAGGNEQFF
TRBJ2-2 . 15 . TRBV9 TGTGCCAGCAGCCCCCGACAGGGAGGAACCGGGGAGCTGTTTTTT CASSPRQGGTGELFF
TRBJ2-7 . 15 . TRBV15 TGTGCCACCAGCAGAGCAGGGGACCAAAACTACGAGCAGTACTTC CATSRAGDQNYEQYF
TRBJ1-3 . 16 . TRBV7-9 TGTGCCAGCAGCTCCTCCCAGGGGTTAATTGGAAACACCATATATTTT CASSSSQGLIGNTIYF
TRBJ1-2 once 11 . TRBV20-1 TGCAGTGGTCGACAGTCCTATGGCTACACCTTC CSGRQSYGYTF
TRBJ1-1 . 16 . TRBV27 TGTGCCAGCACCTTAAAAAGGACAGCCTTGAACACTGAAGCTTTCTTT CASTLKRTALNTEAFF
TRBJ2-1 once 15 . TRBV9 TGTGCCAGCAGCGTAGTGTCAGAATTTTACAATGAGCAGTTCTTC CASSVVSEFYNEQFF
TRBJ2-7 once 11 . TRBV14 TGTGCCAGCAGCCAATTCCGCGAGCAGTACTTC CASSQFREQYF
TRBJ2-1 . 17 TRBD1 TRBV6-1 TGTGCCAGCAGTGAAGCTCTTGACAGGACAGGGTACAATGAGCAGTTCTTC CASSEALDRTGYNEQFF
TRBJ1-5 . 13 . TRBV7-9 TGTGCCAGCAGCTTCGGGGGCAATCAGCCCCAGCATTTT CASSFGGNQPQHF
TRBJ2-5 . 15 TRBD2 TRBV18 TGTGCCAGCTCACCGATAGCGGGAGGGCAAGAGACCCAGTACTTC CASSPIAGGQETQYF
TRBJ2-7 once 19 . TRBV14 TGTGCCAGCAGCCATGCCGGGACAGGGACTAGGCCTCCTTCCTACGAGCAGTACTTC CASSHAGTGTRPPSYEQYF
TRBJ1-1 . 15 TRBD1 TRBV18 TGTGCCAGCTCAGCCGGGACAGGGGAGGGCACTGAAGCTTTCTTT CASSAGTGEGTEAFF
TRBJ2-5 . 14 TRBD2 TRBV27 TGTGCCAGCAGTTTTCTAGCGGGAGGAGAGACCCAGTACTTC CASSFLAGGETQYF
TRBJ2-1 . 12 . TRBV25-1 TGTGCGTCTCACGAGGGCTACAATGAGCAGTTCTTC CASHEGYNEQFF
TRBJ2-7 . 13 . TRBV11-2 TGTGCCAGCAGCGCAGGGATAAGGGGCGAGCAGTACTTC CASSAGIRGEQYF
TRBJ2-1 . 15 . TRBV9 TGTGCCAGCAGCGTAGACGGCGGAGCTTTAAATGAGCAGTTCTTC CASSVDGGALNEQFF
TRBJ1-1 few 15 . TRBV4-1 TGCGCCAGCAGCCAAGATGGGAATGGGGCGACTGAAGCTTTCTTT CASSQDGNGATEAFF